The 8 T cell receptor beta chains below come from one sample, sequenced in a study of STAT5B mutations in CD4+ large granular lymphocyte leukemia. Using immunoSEQ multiplex PCR, the repertoire was profiled, and TCRdb retains in-frame clones only, with some absent. The sample shows 20,000 to 25,000 clones, about 79% of them seen only once. The sequencing sample was made of CD4+ T cells from blood buffy coats. These receptors came from a human donor in good health.

This chain joins TRBV2 and TRBJ1-4; a possible D gene is TRBD1 (5 bases). V was pared by 3 bases and J by 0 bases, with 11 bases between. The CDR3 totals 16 residues. Per the germline V gene, CDR1 is SNHLY and CDR2 is FYNNEI. CDR3 in DNA: TGTGCCAGCAGTGAGAGACAGATGGCAACTAATGAAAAACTGTTTTTT. It codes for CASSERQMATNEKLFF.

As for this clone: The junction shows a germline mismatch at one end, possibly a read error. The V and J genes are TRBV10-3 and TRBJ2-7; 9 bases are a match to TRBD1. The CDR3 contains 14 residues. Germline CDR1 ENHRY, CDR2 SYGVKD. The CDR3 bases are TGTGCCATCAGTGGACCGGGACAGGGTAACGAGCAGCACTTC. Protein sequence: CAISGPGQGNEQHF.

The rearrangement joins TRBV7-9 to TRBJ1-4; TRBD1 is a possible D gene (5 bases). The V and J ends lost 1 base and 8 bases respectively, with 14 bases between them. Germline V lookup: CDR1 SEHNR, CDR2 FQNEAQ (reference sequence). There are 15 residues in the CDR3. The CDR3 nucleotides are TGTGCCAGCAGCTTAGAGAGGGGCCACTCCGAAAAACTGTTTTTT. It yields the protein CASSLERGHSEKLFF.

This clone was counted only a few times. The chain combines TRBV6-6 with TRBJ2-7; D not resolved. CDR3 size: 13 residues. The V gene's germline CDR1 is MNHNY and CDR2 SVGAGI (reference sequence). The V end lost 2 bases, the J end lost 2 bases, and 7 bases lay between the germline ends. CDR3 region: CASSYGRTYEQYV. The CDR3 nucleotides are TGTGCCAGCAGTTACGGCCGGACCTACGAGCAGTACGTC.

J is TRBJ2-1 and V is TRBV2; TRBD1 might be the D (5 bases). V was trimmed by 4 bases and J by 11 bases, leaving 18 bases between them. Looked up from germline, CDR1 is SNHLY and CDR2 is FYNNEI. CDR3 size: 14 residues. The CDR3 coding sequence is TGTGCCAGCAGTGTTCGGTACAAAGGGGATAAGCAGTTCTTC. Translating it yields CASSVRYKGDKQFF.

V gene TRBV29-1 combines with J gene TRBJ1-1, with TRBD1 matching 7 bases. This CDR3 is 13 amino acids long. Per germline, CDR1 SQVTM and CDR2 ANQGSEA. J was trimmed by 5 bases and V by 7 bases; bases with no gene match: 10. Written as DNA, the CDR3 is TGCAGCGCTTACAGGCAGGGGGGGACTGAAGCTTTCTTT. This translates into CSAYRQGGTEAFF.

This clone has a single count. The chain joins TRBV7-6 to TRBJ1-2; D remains ambiguous. This CDR3 region has 13 residues. From germline, CDR1 is SGHVS and CDR2 FNYEAQ. Between the trimmed V and J ends, which lost 5 bases and 7 bases, there was a span of 14 bases. The chain's CDR3 is CASSLNKGGGYTF. The CDR3 coding sequence is TGTGCCAGCAGCCTAAACAAGGGTGGTGGCTACACCTTC.

In the case of this clone: One end of the junction fails to match germline, which may point to a read error. The chain uses TRBV10-3 and TRBJ2-5; D remains ambiguous. CDR3 length: 12 residues. Germline V gene sequence: CDR1 ENHRY, CDR2 SYGVKD. The CDR3 nucleotides are TGTGCCAGCAGTTATTCCACTGAGACCCAGTACTTC. It codes for CASSYSTETQYF.